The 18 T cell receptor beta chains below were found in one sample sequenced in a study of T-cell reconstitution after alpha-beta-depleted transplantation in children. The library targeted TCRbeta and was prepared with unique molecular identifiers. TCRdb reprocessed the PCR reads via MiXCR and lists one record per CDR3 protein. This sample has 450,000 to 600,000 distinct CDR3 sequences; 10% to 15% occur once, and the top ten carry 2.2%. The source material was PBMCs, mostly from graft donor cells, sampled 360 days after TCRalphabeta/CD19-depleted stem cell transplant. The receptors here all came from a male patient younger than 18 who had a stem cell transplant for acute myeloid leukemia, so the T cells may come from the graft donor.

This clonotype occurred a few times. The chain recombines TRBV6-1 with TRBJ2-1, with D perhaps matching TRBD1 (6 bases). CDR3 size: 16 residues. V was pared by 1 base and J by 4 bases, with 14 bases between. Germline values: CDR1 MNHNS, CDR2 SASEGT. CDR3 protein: CASSEVTGVTYNEQFF. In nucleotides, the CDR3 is TGTGCCAGCAGTGAAGTGACAGGAGTAACTTACAATGAGCAGTTCTTC.

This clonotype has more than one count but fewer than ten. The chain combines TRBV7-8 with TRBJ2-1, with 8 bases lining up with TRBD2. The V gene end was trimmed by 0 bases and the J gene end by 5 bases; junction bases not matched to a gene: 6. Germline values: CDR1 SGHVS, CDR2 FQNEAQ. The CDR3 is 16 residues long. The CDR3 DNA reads TGTGCCAGCAGCTTAGCGTTTAGCGGGATTCACAATGAGCAGTTCTTC. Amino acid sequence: CASSLAFSGIHNEQFF. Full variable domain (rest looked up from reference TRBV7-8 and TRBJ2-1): GAGVSQSPRYKVAKRGQDVALRCDPISGHVSLFWYQQALGQGPEFLTYFQNEAQLDKSGLPSDRFFAERPEGSVSTLKIQRTQQEDSAVYLCASSLAFSGIHNEQFFGPGTRLTVL.

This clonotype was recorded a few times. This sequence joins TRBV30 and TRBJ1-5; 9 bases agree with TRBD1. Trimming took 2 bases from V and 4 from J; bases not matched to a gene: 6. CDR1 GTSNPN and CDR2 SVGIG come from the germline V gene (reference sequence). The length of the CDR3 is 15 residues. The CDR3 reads CAWSLTGGSNQPQHF. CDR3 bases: TGTGCCTGGAGTTTGACAGGGGGTTCTAATCAGCCCCAGCATTTT.

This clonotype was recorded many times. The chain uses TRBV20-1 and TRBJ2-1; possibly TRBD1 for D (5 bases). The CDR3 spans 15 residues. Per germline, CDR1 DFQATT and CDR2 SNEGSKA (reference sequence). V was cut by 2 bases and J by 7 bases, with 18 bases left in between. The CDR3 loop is CSARPAGILGNEQFF. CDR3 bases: TGCAGTGCTAGACCGGCAGGGATCCTGGGGAATGAGCAGTTCTTC.

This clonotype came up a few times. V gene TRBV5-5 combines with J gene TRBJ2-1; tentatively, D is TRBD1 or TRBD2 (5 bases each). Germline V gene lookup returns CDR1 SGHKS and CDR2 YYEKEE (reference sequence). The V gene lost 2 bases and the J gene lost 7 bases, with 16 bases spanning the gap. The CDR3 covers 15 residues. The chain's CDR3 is CASSLGTPKANEQFF. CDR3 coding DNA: TGTGCCAGCAGCTTAGGGACGCCTAAGGCAAATGAGCAGTTCTTC.

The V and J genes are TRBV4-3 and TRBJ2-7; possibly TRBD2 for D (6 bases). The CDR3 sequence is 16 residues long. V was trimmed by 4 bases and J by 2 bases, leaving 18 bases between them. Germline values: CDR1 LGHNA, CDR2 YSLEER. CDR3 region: CASSPTGVGPTYEQYF. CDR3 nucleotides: TGCGCCAGCAGCCCGACGGGGGTGGGGCCCACCTACGAGCAGTACTTC.

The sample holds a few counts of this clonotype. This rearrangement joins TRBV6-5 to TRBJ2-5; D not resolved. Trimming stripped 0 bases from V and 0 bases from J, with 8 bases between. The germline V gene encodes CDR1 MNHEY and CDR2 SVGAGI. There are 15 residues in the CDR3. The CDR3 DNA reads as TGTGCCAGCAGTTACTCCCCCTGGTACCAAGAGACCCAGTACTTC. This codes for CASSYSPWYQETQYF.

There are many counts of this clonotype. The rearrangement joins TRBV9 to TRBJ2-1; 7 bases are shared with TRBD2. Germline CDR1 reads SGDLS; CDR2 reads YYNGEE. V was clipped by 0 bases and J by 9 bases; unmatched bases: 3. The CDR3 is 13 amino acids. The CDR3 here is CASSVVWEGEQFF. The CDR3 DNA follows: TGTGCCAGCAGCGTAGTTTGGGAGGGTGAGCAGTTCTTC.

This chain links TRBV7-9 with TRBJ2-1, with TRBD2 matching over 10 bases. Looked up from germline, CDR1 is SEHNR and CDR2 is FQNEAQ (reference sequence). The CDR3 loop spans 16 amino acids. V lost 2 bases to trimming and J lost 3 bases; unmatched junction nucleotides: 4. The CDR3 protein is CASSLPSGRLYNEQFF. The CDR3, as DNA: TGTGCCAGCAGCTTACCTAGCGGGAGACTCTACAATGAGCAGTTCTTC.

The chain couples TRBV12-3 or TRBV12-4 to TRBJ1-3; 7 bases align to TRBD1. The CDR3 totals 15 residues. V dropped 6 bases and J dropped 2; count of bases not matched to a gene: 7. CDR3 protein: CASRRFQGAGNTIYF. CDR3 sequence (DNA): TGTGCCAGCAGGCGATTCCAGGGGGCTGGAAACACCATATATTTT.

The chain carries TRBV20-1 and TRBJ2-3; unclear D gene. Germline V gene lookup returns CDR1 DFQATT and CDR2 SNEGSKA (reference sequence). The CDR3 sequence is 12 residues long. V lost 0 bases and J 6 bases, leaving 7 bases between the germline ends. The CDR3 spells CSARDEVDTQYF. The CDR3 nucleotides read TGCAGTGCTAGAGATGAGGTGGATACGCAGTATTTT.

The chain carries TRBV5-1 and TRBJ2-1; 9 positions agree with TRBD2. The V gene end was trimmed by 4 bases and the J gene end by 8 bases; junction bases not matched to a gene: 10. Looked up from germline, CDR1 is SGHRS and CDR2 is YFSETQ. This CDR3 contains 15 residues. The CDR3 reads CASSLPGLASHEQFF. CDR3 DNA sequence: TGCGCCAGCAGCCTACCGGGACTAGCTAGCCATGAGCAGTTCTTC.

The CDR3 DNA reads as TGTGCCAGCAGTTACGATCGGGGTAGGAGCTTTCAAGAGCAGTACTTC. It encodes CASSYDRGRSFQEQYF. The chain carries TRBV11-1 and TRBJ2-7, with D possibly TRBD2 on 5 matching bases. With 6 bases removed from V and 7 bases from J, the gap between germline ends came to 25 bases. Germline-derived CDR1 and CDR2 are SGHAT and FQDESV (reference sequence). The CDR3 extends over 16 amino acids. Filled out from reference TRBV11-1 and TRBJ2-7, the complete variable domain reads EAEVAQSPRYKITEKSQAVAFWCDPISGHATLYWYRQILGQGPELLVQFQDESVVDDSQLPKDRFSAERLKGVDSTLKIQPAELGDSAMYLCASSYDRGRSFQEQYFGPGTRLTVT.

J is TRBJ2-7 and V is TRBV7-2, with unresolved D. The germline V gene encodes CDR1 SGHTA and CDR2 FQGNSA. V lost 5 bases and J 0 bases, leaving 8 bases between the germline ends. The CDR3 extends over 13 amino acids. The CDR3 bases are TGTGCCAGCAGCCGACCTGCCTCCTACGAGCAGTACTTC. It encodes CASSRPASYEQYF.

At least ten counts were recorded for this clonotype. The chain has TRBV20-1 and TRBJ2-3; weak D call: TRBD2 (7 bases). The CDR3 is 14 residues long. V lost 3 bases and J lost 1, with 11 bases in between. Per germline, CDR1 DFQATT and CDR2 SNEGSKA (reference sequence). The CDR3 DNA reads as TGCAGTGCTAGCAACGGGGGGCGCACAGATACGCAGTATTTT. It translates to CSASNGGRTDTQYF.

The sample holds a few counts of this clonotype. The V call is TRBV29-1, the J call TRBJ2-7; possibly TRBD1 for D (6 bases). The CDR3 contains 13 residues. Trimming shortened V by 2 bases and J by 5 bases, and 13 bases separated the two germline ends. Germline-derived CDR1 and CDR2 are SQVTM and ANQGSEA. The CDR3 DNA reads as TGCAGCGTTGAACTAGGGGGTTGGGACGAGCAGTACTTC. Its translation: CSVELGGWDEQYF.

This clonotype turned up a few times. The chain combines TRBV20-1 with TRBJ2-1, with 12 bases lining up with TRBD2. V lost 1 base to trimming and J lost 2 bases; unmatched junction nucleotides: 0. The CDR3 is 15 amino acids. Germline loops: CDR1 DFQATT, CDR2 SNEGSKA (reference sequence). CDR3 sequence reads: CSARGLAGAYNEQFF. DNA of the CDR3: TGCAGTGCTAGAGGACTAGCGGGAGCCTACAATGAGCAGTTCTTC.

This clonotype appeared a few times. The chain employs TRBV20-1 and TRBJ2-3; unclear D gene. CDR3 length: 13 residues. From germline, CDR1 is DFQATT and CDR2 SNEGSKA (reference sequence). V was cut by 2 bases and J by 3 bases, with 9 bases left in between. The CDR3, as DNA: TGCAGTGCTAGACCCCCGTGGACAGATACGCAGTATTTT. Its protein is CSARPPWTDTQYF.